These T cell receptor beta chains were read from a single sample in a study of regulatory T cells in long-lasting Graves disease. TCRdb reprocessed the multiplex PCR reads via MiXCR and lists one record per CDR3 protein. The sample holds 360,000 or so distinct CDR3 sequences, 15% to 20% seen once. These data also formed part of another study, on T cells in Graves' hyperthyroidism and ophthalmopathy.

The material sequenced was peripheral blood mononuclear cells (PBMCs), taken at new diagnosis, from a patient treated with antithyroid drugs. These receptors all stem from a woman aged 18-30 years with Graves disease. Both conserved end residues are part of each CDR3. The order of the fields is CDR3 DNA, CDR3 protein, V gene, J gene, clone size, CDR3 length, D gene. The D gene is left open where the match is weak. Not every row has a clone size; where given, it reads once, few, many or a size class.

CDR3 DNA: TGTGCCAGCAGCTGGGGGAGGAACTATGGCTACACCTTC; CDR3 protein: CASSWGRNYGYTF; V gene: TRBV5-6; J gene: TRBJ1-2; clone size: once; CDR3 length: 13; D gene: NA
CDR3 DNA: TGCGCCAGCAGCTTGGTAGGGGGCACGAGCACAGATACGCAGTATTTT; CDR3 protein: CASSLVGGTSTDTQYF; V gene: TRBV5-1; J gene: TRBJ2-3; clone size: many; CDR3 length: 16; D gene: TRBD1
CDR3 DNA: TGTGCCAGCCGGGGTTTCACAGATACGCAGTATTTT; CDR3 protein: CASRGFTDTQYF; V gene: TRBV28; J gene: TRBJ2-3; clone size: many; CDR3 length: 12; D gene: NA
CDR3 DNA: TGCAGTGCTAGAATCGGGGCGGGGGGGCTCTACGAGCAGTACTTC; CDR3 protein: CSARIGAGGLYEQYF; V gene: TRBV20-1; J gene: TRBJ2-7; clone size: NA; CDR3 length: 15; D gene: TRBD2
CDR3 DNA: TGCAGTGCTCCTCTTCGGGACCCCGGGGACGAGCAGTACTTC; CDR3 protein: CSAPLRDPGDEQYF; V gene: TRBV20-1; J gene: TRBJ2-7; clone size: many; CDR3 length: 14; D gene: NA
CDR3 DNA: TGTGCCAGCAGCTTGGACCAACTCACTTGGAGAGAGACCCAGTACTTC; CDR3 protein: CASSLDQLTWRETQYF; V gene: TRBV11-2; J gene: TRBJ2-5; clone size: many; CDR3 length: 16; D gene: NA
CDR3 DNA: TGTGCCAGCAGCTTAGGTAGCGAGCAGTTCTTC; CDR3 protein: CASSLGSEQFF; V gene: TRBV3-1; J gene: TRBJ2-1; clone size: many; CDR3 length: 11; D gene: NA
CDR3 DNA: TGTGCCAGCAGCCAACCATTCACTAGCGGTAGCACAGATACGCAGTATTTT; CDR3 protein: CASSQPFTSGSTDTQYF; V gene: TRBV11-2; J gene: TRBJ2-3; clone size: many; CDR3 length: 17; D gene: TRBD2
CDR3 DNA: TGTGCCAGCAGTTTGCGTCAGTCTAATGAGCAGTTCTTC; CDR3 protein: CASSLRQSNEQFF; V gene: TRBV27; J gene: TRBJ2-1; clone size: many; CDR3 length: 13; D gene: NA
CDR3 DNA: TGTGCCAGCAGTACAGACCGTAACTATGGCTACACCTTC; CDR3 protein: CASSTDRNYGYTF; V gene: TRBV2; J gene: TRBJ1-2; clone size: many; CDR3 length: 13; D gene: NA
CDR3 DNA: TGTGCCACTAACCCTCCTCGGTACCGAGTCGCCCACCACGAGCAGTACTTC; CDR3 protein: CATNPPRYRVAHHEQYF; V gene: TRBV27; J gene: TRBJ2-7; clone size: NA; CDR3 length: 17; D gene: NA
CDR3 DNA: TGTGCCACCAGCAGAGCACCTAGGACAGGCGACGTGTCCTACGAGCAGTACTTC; CDR3 protein: CATSRAPRTGDVSYEQYF; V gene: TRBV15; J gene: TRBJ2-7; clone size: many; CDR3 length: 18; D gene: TRBD1
CDR3 DNA: TGTGCCAGCAGCCCCCTGACAGATTTTCGGGATAATTCACCCCTCCACTTT; CDR3 protein: CASSPLTDFRDNSPLHF; V gene: TRBV11-2; J gene: TRBJ1-6; clone size: NA; CDR3 length: 17; D gene: NA